These 5 T cell receptor beta chains share one sample of origin, sequenced in a study of regulatory T cells in long-lasting Graves disease. Construction of the TCR beta libraries employed iRepertoire HTBI primers in conjunction with Arm-PCR of CDR3 regions. Via MiXCR, TCRdb re-called the multiplex PCR reads, giving one row per CDR3 protein. In the table there are 500,000 or so distinct CDR3 sequences, around 15% of which are singletons. Stated time point: newly diagnosed GD, antithyroid drugs for less than 3 months. Isolated PBMC RNA provided the starting material for the TCR library. This sample also belongs to another study, concerning T cells in Graves' hyperthyroidism and ophthalmopathy.

The sample was peripheral blood mononuclear cells (PBMCs), taken at new diagnosis, from a patient treated with antithyroid drugs. These receptors came from a woman aged 50 to 65 with Graves disease.

This clonotype was seen only a few times. The V call is TRBV6-1, the J call TRBJ2-5; D uncertain. CDR1 is MNHNS, CDR2 SASEGT, per germline. The CDR3 length is 16 residues. V lost 6 bases to trimming and J lost 1 base, with 18 bases between them. The CDR3 DNA is TGTGCCAGCAGCCCGGGCCATTCTATATTCCAAGAGACCCAGTACTTC. Protein product: CASSPGHSIFQETQYF.

This clonotype was counted a few times. The chain combines TRBV28 with TRBJ2-6; tentative D call: TRBD1 (5 bases). This CDR3 is built from 18 residues. With 5 bases removed from V and 1 base from J, the gap between germline ends came to 18 bases. CDR1 is MDHEN, CDR2 SYDVKM, per germline. The CDR3 sequence is CASSASQEIPSGANVLTF. The CDR3 nucleotides read TGTGCCAGCAGTGCCTCACAGGAGATTCCTTCTGGGGCCAACGTCCTGACTTTC.

This clonotype was detected many times. The rearrangement joins TRBV10-3 to TRBJ2-7, with 7 bases identical to TRBD2. CDR3 length equals 15 residues. Losses at the gene ends were 4 bases for V and 0 bases for J; bases not matched to a gene: 6. Germline values: CDR1 ENHRY, CDR2 SYGVKD. The CDR3 DNA is TGTGCCATCAGTGGGCGTGCGGGGGACTCCTACGAGCAGTACTTC. Translation gives CAISGRAGDSYEQYF.

This clonotype has only a few counts. The chain has TRBV20-1 and TRBJ2-3; D is ambiguous. V gave up 3 bases and J gave up 9 bases, with 10 bases separating them. Germline V CDR1 and CDR2: DFQATT, SNEGSKA (reference sequence). The CDR3 has 11 amino acids. The CDR3 DNA is TGCAGTGCTAGTGCTACCGGGACGCAGTATTTT. Translating gives CSASATGTQYF.

The table lists this clonotype with many counts. The chain recombines TRBV11-2 with TRBJ2-7; the D gene is possibly TRBD1 (5 bases). In germline, CDR1 is SGHAT, CDR2 FQNNGV. Trimming cost V 5 bases and J 10 bases, with 18 bases left between them. CDR3 length equals 13 residues. CDR3: CASSDQAGLRQYF. CDR3 nucleotide sequence: TGTGCCAGCAGCGACCAGGCAGGGTTGCGTCAGTACTTC.